The present T cell receptor (beta chain) was sequenced within a study of cytomegalovirus exposure and HLA in healthy donors. The J segment lost 4 bases and the V segment lost 4 bases, leaving 5 bases of the junction unmatched. The germline V gene has CDR1 SGHDN and CDR2 FVKESK. The CDR3 loop spans 16 amino acids. This clone turned up a few times. PCR primers comprised 60 Vbeta and 13 Jbeta primers. Assay: immunoSEQ multiplex PCR; the TCRdb copy retains only in-frame clones and omits some. Counted here are approximately 81,000 clones, about 70% occurring once; the ten biggest clones make up 6.2%. The receptor was derived from a woman aged 45-65 years in good health and CMV-seropositive. The V call is TRBV14, the J call TRBJ2-3; 13 bases match TRBD2. What was sequenced was PBMCs. The CDR3 spells CASSPGLAGRADTQYF. The CDR3 DNA follows: TGTGCCAGCAGCCCGGGACTAGCGGGACGGGCAGATACGCAGTATTTT.